This is a list of T cell receptor beta chains from one sample in a study of radiotherapy plus CTLA-4 blockade in lung cancer. Profiling relied on immunoSEQ multiplex PCR, and the TCRdb table lists in-frame clones only, not all of them. The data hold some 70,000 clones, with roughly 85% observed a single time. The sample was peripheral blood, taken from a patient treated with radiotherapy plus ipilimumab. The receptors originated from a human donor with non-small cell lung cancer who had a complete response to radiotherapy plus ipilimumab. The CDR3 runs from the conserved cysteine through the conserved F or W. The order of the fields is clone size, J gene, D gene, V gene, CDR3 DNA, CDR3 protein. A D gene is named only where the DNA matches it firmly. Rows give clone size only sometimes, using once, few, many, or a class for an expanded clone.

once	TRBJ2-4	TRBD2	TRBV19	TGTGCCAGTAGCGTAGGGAGGCTAGCGGGTATTCTAGCCAAAAACATTCAGTACTTC	CASSVGRLAGILAKNIQYF
-	TRBJ1-5	-	TRBV30	TGTGCCTGGGGCTATGGGAGGAATCAGCCCCAGCATTTT	CAWGYGRNQPQHF
-	TRBJ1-2	-	TRBV13	TGTGCCAGCGGGGGAAAAAGGGAGGGTAGCTACACCTTC	CASGGKREGSYTF
-	TRBJ1-1	-	TRBV9	TGTGCCAGCAGCAGGGTCTGGAACACTGAAGCTTTCTTT	CASSRVWNTEAFF
once	TRBJ2-3	-	TRBV4-3	TGCGCCAGCAGCCGGGACCCGTCCACAGATACGCAGTATTTT	CASSRDPSTDTQYF
-	TRBJ1-1	TRBD1	TRBV27	TGTGCCAGCAGTAGAAGCCGGGACAGGGGATTAGTAAAAGCTTTCTTT	CASSRSRDRGLVKAFF
-	TRBJ1-1	-	TRBV5-6	TGTGCCAGCAGCTTGGGGCCTTTCTCTTTCTTC	CASSLGPFSFF
few	TRBJ1-2	-	TRBV18	TGTGCCAGCTCACCACGAGTCGCGGGTGGCTACACCTTC	CASSPRVAGGYTF
once	TRBJ1-6	-	TRBV4-3	TGCGCCAGCAGCGATGAGTGGGGGGCAGTTAATAATTCACCCCTCCACTTT	CASSDEWGAVNNSPLHF
-	TRBJ1-1	-	TRBV11-3	TGTGCCAGCAGCTTAGACGGCAGGGTGAACACTGAAGCTTTCTTT	CASSLDGRVNTEAFF
-	TRBJ2-3	TRBD2	TRBV11-3	TGTGCCAGCAGCTCCCGGACTAGCGGAACAGATACGCAGTATTTT	CASSSRTSGTDTQYF
once	TRBJ1-3	TRBD1	TRBV18	TGTGCCAGCTCGTTCGGGACAGAGGCGAACACCATATATTTT	CASSFGTEANTIYF
once	TRBJ2-2	TRBD2	TRBV29-1	TGCAGCGCTAAACTAGCGGGAATAGGGGAGCTGTTTTTT	CSAKLAGIGELFF
-	TRBJ2-3	-	TRBV9	TGTGCCAGCAGCGCGGAATATGGCGGTAGCACAGATACGCAGTATTTT	CASSAEYGGSTDTQYF
-	TRBJ1-1	TRBD1	TRBV7-9	TGTGCCAGCAGCTTAGGGGGACAGCCTAACACTGAAGCTTTCTTT	CASSLGGQPNTEAFF
once	TRBJ2-1	TRBD2	TRBV27	TGTGCCAGCAGCCCAAGGTTTTATCAGCGGGGGACCTCCTACAATGAGCAGTTCTTC	CASSPRFYQRGTSYNEQFF
-	TRBJ1-5	TRBD1	TRBV18	TGTGCCAGCTCACGTTCGGGACAGGGTTATCAGCCCCAGCATTTT	CASSRSGQGYQPQHF
-	TRBJ1-5	-	TRBV7-6	TGTGCCAGCAGCCTCGACCCTAGCAATCAGCCCCAGCATTTT	CASSLDPSNQPQHF
-	TRBJ2-4	-	TRBV13	TGTGCCAGCAGCTTACGGAACAGGGGAGGCAAAAACATTCAGTACTTC	CASSLRNRGGKNIQYF
-	TRBJ1-1	-	TRBV6-5	TGTGCCAGCAGTTACTCGATGGGGGGGGTAAGCACTGAAGCTTTCTTT	CASSYSMGGVSTEAFF
-	TRBJ2-6	-	TRBV7-8	TGTGCCAGCAGCTCCGCGGGGGCGCTCGGGGCCAACGTCCTGACTTTC	CASSSAGALGANVLTF
-	TRBJ1-2	TRBD1	TRBV10-3	TGTGCCATCAGTGATCGGACAGGGGAAATTCGAGCTAACTATGGCTACACCTTC	CAISDRTGEIRANYGYTF
-	TRBJ2-5	-	TRBV9	TGTGCCAGCAGCGCCCAAGGTCACGGGAGCTCGGAGACCCAGTACTTC	CASSAQGHGSSETQYF
-	TRBJ1-4	-	TRBV4-1	TGCGCCAGCAGCCAAGTCTGGCCTCGAAGAGACGAAAAACTGTTTTTT	CASSQVWPRRDEKLFF
-	TRBJ1-1	TRBD1	TRBV11-2	TGTGCCAGCAGCCCCGGACAGGTGAACACTGAAGCTTTCTTT	CASSPGQVNTEAFF
-	TRBJ1-4	-	TRBV7-2	TGTGCCAGCAGACCCGCAGCAACTAATGAAAAACTGTTTTTT	CASRPAATNEKLFF
-	TRBJ2-6	-	TRBV19	TGTGCCAGTAGTATCGGGGACATTAAAGTCCCTGGGGCCAACGTCCTGACTTTC	CASSIGDIKVPGANVLTF
-	TRBJ2-1	-	TRBV11-3	TGTGCCAGCAGCGCGACCGGACAGGGCGGGGGCAATGAGCAGTTCTTC	CASSATGQGGGNEQFF
-	TRBJ1-2	TRBD1	TRBV4-1	TGCGCCAGCAGCCAACCCCCCAGGGGGAAGGATGGCTACACCTTC	CASSQPPRGKDGYTF
-	TRBJ1-5	TRBD1	TRBV6-5	TGTGCCAGCAGCCCGGGACAGGGCAGCAATCAGCCCCAGCATTTT	CASSPGQGSNQPQHF
-	TRBJ2-1	TRBD2	TRBV7-9	TGTGCCAGCAGCTCCGCCGGGACTAACAATGAGCAGTTCTTC	CASSSAGTNNEQFF
-	TRBJ1-5	-	TRBV19	TGTGCCAGTAGTATGGTTGGGGGTGGCAATCAGCCCCAGCATTTT	CASSMVGGGNQPQHF
-	TRBJ2-2	TRBD1	TRBV19	TGTGCCAGGACGGTCGGCAGGGGGCATACCGGGGAGCTGTTTTTT	CARTVGRGHTGELFF
few	TRBJ1-1	-	TRBV15	TGTGCCACCAGCAGAGGGGGCCGGACGGTAAACACTGAAGCTTTCTTT	CATSRGGRTVNTEAFF
-	TRBJ1-1	-	TRBV11-2	TGTGCCTCCCAGCCCATCCTGGCCCGAGCTTTCTTT	CASQPILARAFF
-	TRBJ2-2	-	TRBV23-1	TGCGCCAGCAGTCACTCCGTCGGAATAGGCACCGGGGAGCTGTTTTTT	CASSHSVGIGTGELFF
-	TRBJ2-5	-	TRBV10-3	TGTGCCATCAGTGCAGTGAGCCAAGAGACCCAGTACTTC	CAISAVSQETQYF
-	TRBJ1-1	-	TRBV4-1	TGCGCCAGCAGCCTACCCCACACCCGACCGAACACTGAAGCTTTCTTT	CASSLPHTRPNTEAFF
-	TRBJ2-1	-	TRBV7-7	TGTGCTAGCAGCTTGGGGGCCTACAATGAGCAGTTCTTC	CASSLGAYNEQFF
-	TRBJ2-1	-	TRBV4-1	TGCGCCAGCAGCCAAGCCCCCCCCCGGGCGCCCAGCTCCTACAATGAGCAGTTCTTC	CASSQAPPRAPSSYNEQFF
-	TRBJ1-2	-	TRBV9	TGTGCCAGCAGCGTAGATTCCCAGGCGAGTGGCTACACCTTC	CASSVDSQASGYTF
-	TRBJ1-4	TRBD1	TRBV5-1	TGCGCCAGCAGCTCAGGGGGAAGGGGTGAAAAACTGTTTTTT	CASSSGGRGEKLFF